Following are 4 T cell receptor beta chains from one sample sequenced in a study of OX40 agonist ivuxolimab in advanced cancers. Library generation was performed with the immunoSEQ multiplex PCR assay. TCRdb's version of the immuneACCESS table is confined to in-frame rearrangements and falls short of the full clone set. An unresolved V gene accounts for under half of the shortfall where checked; the remainder is of unknown origin. The sample table shows about 76,000 clones, and approximately 92% are seen once. Together, the top ten hold less than 0.2% of the sample. Sequenced material: CD4+ or CD8+ T cells sorted from blood, taken in a trial of the OX40 agonist ivuxolimab. The receptors stem from an adult with an advanced solid tumor such as melanoma, head and neck, liver or kidney cancer.

This clone was recorded a few times. CDR3 sequence reads: CASSSTGMGNQPQHF. CDR3 sequence (DNA): TGTGCCAGCAGTTCGACAGGGATGGGCAATCAGCCCCAGCATTTT. The chain links TRBV6-5 to TRBJ1-5, with TRBD1 matching over 7 bases. Germline values: CDR1 MNHEY, CDR2 SVGAGI. The V and J ends lost 4 bases and 2 bases, in that order; junction bases with no gene match: 5. This CDR3 spans 15 amino acids.

The J gene is TRBJ2-5, the V gene TRBV7-2; TRBD1 aligns across 7 bases. CDR1 SGHTA and CDR2 FQGNSA come from the germline V gene. The CDR3 is made up of 14 amino acids. V lost 4 bases to trimming and J lost 3 bases; unmatched junction nucleotides: 5. For the CDR3, the DNA is TGTGCCAGCAGCTCCGACAGGGTGAAAGAGACCCAGTACTTC. Translating it yields CASSSDRVKETQYF.

The chain has TRBV6-5 and TRBJ2-5, with TRBD1 as a possible D gene (5 bases). The CDR3 length is 15 residues. Trimming pared 5 bases from V and 5 bases from J, leaving 18 bases between. Germline V gene lookup returns CDR1 MNHEY and CDR2 SVGAGI. CDR3 nucleotide sequence: TGTGCCAGCAGTCCTCGGAACAGGCTAGTGGAGACCCAGTACTTC. Translated, it gives CASSPRNRLVETQYF.

The chain has TRBV29-1 and TRBJ2-2, with D perhaps matching TRBD1 (5 bases). This CDR3 region has 14 residues. The germline V gene encodes CDR1 SQVTM and CDR2 ANQGSEA. V shed 8 bases and J shed 4 bases, with 17 bases lying between them. The chain's CDR3 is CSNLTARSTGELFF. CDR3 nucleotides: TGCAGCAACCTGACAGCGCGGAGCACCGGGGAGCTGTTTTTT.